The 21 T cell receptor beta chains below come from one sample, sequenced in a study of graft-versus-host responses after intestinal transplantation. Repertoires were generated with immunoSEQ multiplex PCR, while TCRdb's copy carries only in-frame clones and drops some. The profile covers more than 75,000 clones, with around 93% appearing a single time and 0.3% to 0.35% taken by the ten largest. No antigen has been identified for these receptors. The specimen comprised unstimulated CD4+ T cells sorted from spleen or lymph node cells, sampled before transplant. The origin of the receptors is a human donor who was the organ donor for an intestinal transplant.

CDR3 sequence (DNA): TGCACCAGCAGCCTTAGCGGGGGACCGAACACCGGGGAGCTGTTTTTT. The encoded protein is CTSSLSGGPNTGELFF. The chain employs TRBV1 and TRBJ2-2; the table assigns TRBD2, which was not confirmed against the DNA. TRBV1 is a pseudogene segment. This CDR3 has 16 residues.

The chain recombines TRBV6-5 with TRBJ2-7; D may be TRBD2 (6 bases). Germline V gene data show CDR1 as MNHEY and CDR2 as SVGAGI. Trimming pared 6 bases from V and 6 bases from J, leaving 18 bases between. This CDR3 has 14 residues. The CDR3 here is CASRKMRLASEQYF. The CDR3 DNA is TGTGCCAGCAGAAAGATGCGGCTAGCGAGCGAGCAGTACTTC.

The V and J genes are TRBV5-1 and TRBJ1-1; a weak D match, TRBD1 (5 bases). Trimming left V 0 bases short and J 1 base short, with 7 bases between. The germline V gene encodes CDR1 SGHRS and CDR2 YFSETQ. This CDR3 is built from 14 residues. This chain's CDR3 is CASSLARENTEAFF. The CDR3 region has the DNA TGCGCCAGCAGCTTGGCCAGGGAGAACACTGAAGCTTTCTTT.

This chain uses TRBV7-2 with TRBJ2-7; the match to TRBD2 covers 12 bases. Germline V lookup: CDR1 SGHTA, CDR2 FQGNSA. Losses at the gene ends were 4 bases for V and 2 bases for J; bases not matched to a gene: 0. This CDR3 is built from 14 residues. The CDR3 sequence: CASSWTSGTYEQYF. DNA of the CDR3: TGTGCCAGCAGCTGGACTAGCGGGACCTACGAGCAGTACTTC.

This chain joins TRBV10-3 and TRBJ1-1; D ambiguous. Germline lookup yields CDR1 ENHRY and CDR2 SYGVKD. The germline V and J ends were trimmed by 3 bases and 6 bases, with 11 bases remaining between them. This CDR3 has 13 residues. The CDR3 sequence: CAISEIEKSEAFF. The CDR3 DNA reads TGTGCCATCAGTGAAATTGAGAAATCTGAAGCTTTCTTT.

The chain is built from TRBV5-1 and TRBJ2-1; TRBD2 agrees at 9 bases. Germline loops: CDR1 SGHRS, CDR2 YFSETQ. The CDR3 consists of 19 residues. The V gene end was trimmed by 4 bases and the J gene end by 0 bases; junction bases not matched to a gene: 14. CDR3 in amino acids: CASSPNHGTSLYSYNEQFF. Here the CDR3 DNA reads TGCGCCAGCAGCCCTAATCATGGGACTAGCCTCTACTCCTACAATGAGCAGTTCTTC. The full variable domain, completed using reference TRBV5-1 and TRBJ2-1, is KAGVTQTPRYLIKTRGQQVTLSCSPISGHRSVSWYQQTPGQGLQFLFEYFSETQRNKGNFPGRFSGRQFSNSRSEMNVSTLELGDSALYLCASSPNHGTSLYSYNEQFFGPGTRLTVL.

This chain uses TRBV19 with TRBJ1-3; tentatively, D is TRBD1 (5 bases). Germline V gives CDR1 LNHDA, CDR2 SQIVND (reference sequence). V dropped 7 bases and J dropped 0 bases, with 16 bases sitting between them. The CDR3 has 16 amino acids. CDR3 in DNA: TGTGCCAGTACCTCGATAGCGGGGACCTCTGGAAACACCATATATTTT. It codes for CASTSIAGTSGNTIYF.

This chain links TRBV30 with TRBJ1-2; D call uncertain. There are 15 residues in the CDR3. Per the germline V gene, CDR1 is GTSNPN and CDR2 is SVGIG (reference sequence). Trimming shortened V by 0 bases and J by 4 bases, and 15 bases separated the two germline ends. The DNA for the CDR3 is TGTGCCTGGAGTGTCTCCTTATTAAATCCCTATGGCTACACCTTC. Translating it yields CAWSVSLLNPYGYTF.

This clone was observed a few times. V is TRBV11-2 and J is TRBJ1-1; perhaps TRBD1 as D (6 bases). Per germline, CDR1 SGHAT and CDR2 FQNNGV. The V gene lost 2 bases and the J gene lost 0 bases, with 10 bases spanning the gap. The CDR3 extends over 15 amino acids. As DNA, the CDR3 is TGTGCCAGCAGCTTACGGGGGGGCCTGAACACTGAAGCTTTCTTT. This gives the protein CASSLRGGLNTEAFF.

The chain recombines TRBV11-3 with TRBJ2-5; D is uncertain. The V and J ends lost 5 bases and 5 bases respectively, with 12 bases between them. Germline lookup yields CDR1 SGHNT and CDR2 YENEEA. There are 13 residues in the CDR3. CDR3 bases: TGTGCCAGCAGCCTGAATCAGGCGGAGACCCAGTACTTC. It encodes CASSLNQAETQYF.

The chain employs TRBV5-1 and TRBJ2-3; tentative D call: TRBD2 (6 bases). CDR1 and CDR2 from the germline V gene are SGHRS and YFSETQ. The V gene lost 0 bases and the J gene lost 2 bases, with 19 bases spanning the gap. The CDR3 length is 18 residues. This chain's CDR3 is CASSLGSLAYQTTDTQYF. CDR3 DNA: TGCGCCAGCAGCTTGGGAAGCCTAGCGTATCAAACCACAGATACGCAGTATTTT.

Worth noting for this clone: At one end, the junction sequence differs from germline, possibly due to a read error. The V and J genes are TRBV19 and TRBJ2-5; 11 nucleotides align to TRBD2. CDR3 length: 14 amino acids. Germline-derived CDR1 and CDR2 are LNHDA and SQIVND (reference sequence). CDR3 sequence: CASSIAGGKETQYF. CDR3 nucleotide sequence: TGTGCCAGTAGCATAGCGGGGGGGAAAGAGACCCAGTACTTC.

About this clone itself: At one end the junction does not follow the germline gene, possibly because of a read error. The chain carries TRBV7-9 and TRBJ1-2; TRBD1 matches at 7 bases. The length of the CDR3 is 12 residues. Germline CDR1 is SEHNR and CDR2 is FQNEAQ (reference sequence). CDR3 bases: TGTGCCAGCAGCTTACCCACAGGGGCTCCCTCGTTC. It is translated as CASSLPTGAPSF.

The chain combines TRBV19 with TRBJ2-5; possibly TRBD2 for D (6 bases). V gave up 4 bases and J gave up 7 bases, with 16 bases separating them. The CDR3 has 14 amino acids. Germline V gene sequence: CDR1 LNHDA, CDR2 SQIVND (reference sequence). This CDR3 is CASSTSYVGGTQYF. The DNA of the CDR3 is TGTGCCAGTAGTACATCGTATGTGGGGGGGACCCAGTACTTC.

The CDR3 bases are TGTGCCAGCAGTTACGCAGCTAGCGGGAGGGCCGGCGAGCAGTACTTC. It translates to CASSYAASGRAGEQYF. V and J are TRBV6-5 and TRBJ2-7, with 12 bases aligning to TRBD2. V lost 2 bases and J lost 6; bases outside the gene matches: 8. This CDR3 contains 16 residues. Germline values: CDR1 MNHEY, CDR2 SVGAGI.

The gene calls are TRBV10-2 and TRBJ2-4, with D possibly TRBD1 on 5 matching bases. Trimming stripped 0 bases from V and 4 bases from J, with 16 bases between. This CDR3 has 17 amino acids. Per germline, CDR1 WSHSY and CDR2 SAAADI. The CDR3 DNA is TGCGCCAGCAGTGAGTCAAGGGGCCTAATGGGAAAAAACATTCAGTACTTC. Its protein product is CASSESRGLMGKNIQYF.

The chain recombines TRBV29-1 with TRBJ1-1; 9 bases line up with TRBD1. The length of the CDR3 is 17 residues. Germline loops: CDR1 SQVTM, CDR2 ANQGSEA. V lost 1 base and J lost 0; bases outside the gene matches: 9. The CDR3 sequence: CSVEGPGQGRLNTEAFF. CDR3 DNA sequence: TGCAGCGTTGAAGGTCCCGGACAGGGGAGGCTGAACACTGAAGCTTTCTTT.

The gene calls are TRBV7-3 and TRBJ2-7; maybe TRBD1 (6 bases). Looked up from germline, CDR1 is SGHTA and CDR2 is FQGTGA. The V gene lost 0 bases and the J gene lost 0 bases, with 6 bases spanning the gap. This CDR3 has 14 amino acids. The CDR3 DNA follows: TGTGCCAGCAGCTTAACGACAGGCTCCTACGAGCAGTACTTC. It specifies CASSLTTGSYEQYF.

This rearrangement joins TRBV29-1 to TRBJ1-1; 9 bases are a match to TRBD1. Germline CDR1 is SQVTM and CDR2 is ANQGSEA. Trimming removed 5 bases from V and 6 bases from J; junction bases left unmatched: 4. This CDR3 has 12 residues. CDR3 coding DNA: TGCAGCGTTTACAGGGGGCTCTCTGAAGCTTTCTTT. Translated, it gives CSVYRGLSEAFF.

The V call is TRBV5-6, the J call TRBJ1-2, with a tentative D call TRBD1 (6 bases). V lost 2 bases and J lost 8, with 25 bases in between. This CDR3 contains 17 residues. Germline CDR1 SGHDT, CDR2 YYEEEE. CDR3 in DNA: TGTGCCAGCAGCTTATGGAGTACACGGACAGTTATCAGGGGCTACACCTTC. Amino acids: CASSLWSTRTVIRGYTF.

The J gene is TRBJ1-2, the V gene TRBV6-1; possibly TRBD1 for D (5 bases). Germline CDR1 and CDR2: MNHNS and SASEGT. V shed 1 base and J shed 2 bases, with 23 bases lying between them. This CDR3 is built from 19 residues. The CDR3 DNA sequence: TGTGCCAGCAGTGAAGTGGCGAATCCGAGACAGCTTGGAAACTATGGCTACACCTTC. Translating it yields CASSEVANPRQLGNYGYTF.